A selection of T cell receptor beta chains follows, all from one sample in a study of regulatory T cells in long-lasting Graves disease. TCRdb re-analysed the multiplex PCR reads in MiXCR, keeping a single row per CDR3 protein. The sample includes about 470,000 distinct CDR3 sequences, around 20% of them seen just once. Sequences were derived from peripheral blood mononuclear cells (PBMCs), sampled when the disease was refractory, from a patient treated with antithyroid drugs. Receptors originate from a female donor with Graves disease. Both conserved end residues are part of each CDR3. A D gene is named only where the DNA matches it firmly. Clone size is given as once, few, many, or a class for an expanded clone.

V,D,size,J,CDR3,DNA
TRBV27,TRBD1,many,TRBJ1-5,CASSFGTGHQPQHF,TGTGCCAGCAGTTTTGGGACAGGGCATCAGCCCCAGCATTTT
TRBV9,-,few,TRBJ1-3,CASSASRVSETGNTIYF,TGTGCCAGCAGCGCTTCCCGGGTCTCAGAAACTGGAAACACCATATATTTT
TRBV5-1,-,many,TRBJ1-2,CASSLDTYGYTF,TGCGCCAGCAGCTTGGACACGTATGGCTACACCTTC
TRBV29-1,-,many,TRBJ1-4,CSVGEPKEKLFF,TGCAGCGTTGGGGAGCCGAAGGAAAAACTGTTTTTT
TRBV2,TRBD1,many,TRBJ1-1,CASSESKGTGITEAFF,TGTGCCAGCAGTGAAAGTAAGGGGACAGGGATTACTGAAGCTTTCTTT
TRBV9,TRBD2,few,TRBJ2-7,CASSVEGAGGPGEQYF,TGTGCCAGCAGCGTAGAAGGTGCGGGAGGGCCAGGAGAGCAGTACTTC
TRBV14,-,few,TRBJ2-5,CASSHRPQETQYF,TGTGCCAGCAGCCATCGACCGCAAGAGACCCAGTACTTC
TRBV7-9,TRBD1,many,TRBJ2-7,CASRQGQVYEQYF,TGTGCCAGCAGACAAGGACAGGTATACGAGCAGTACTTC
TRBV7-3,TRBD1,few,TRBJ2-5,CASSSHRGRGETQYF,TGTGCCAGCAGCTCCCACAGGGGGCGAGGAGAGACCCAGTACTTC
TRBV28,-,many,TRBJ1-1,CASSPRRTNTEAFF,TGTGCCAGCAGTCCCCGCCGTACGAACACTGAAGCTTTCTTT
TRBV20-1,TRBD1,many,TRBJ1-2,CSGQGRPEGYTF,TGCAGTGGACAGGGCCGTCCGGAGGGCTACACCTTC
TRBV30,TRBD1,many,TRBJ1-2,CAWRARDRANYGYTF,TGTGCCTGGAGAGCACGGGACAGGGCGAACTATGGCTACACCTTC
TRBV30,TRBD1,few,TRBJ2-7,CAWIRDSSYEQYF,TGTGCCTGGATCCGGGACAGCTCCTACGAGCAGTACTTC
TRBV12-3/TRBV12-4,-,many,TRBJ1-4,CASSLAGRLFF,TGTGCCAGCAGTTTAGCGGGGAGACTGTTTTTT
TRBV20-1,TRBD1,many,TRBJ2-7,CSARDLRTGFYEQYF,TGCAGTGCTAGAGATCTCAGGACAGGGTTCTACGAGCAGTACTTC
TRBV2,TRBD1,many,TRBJ1-1,CASRDRAYTEAFF,TGTGCCAGCAGGGACAGGGCCTACACTGAAGCTTTCTTT
TRBV29-1,-,many,TRBJ1-2,CSVVRGATDGYTF,TGCAGCGTTGTGAGGGGGGCTACGGATGGCTACACCTTC
TRBV7-2,-,few,TRBJ2-7,CASSPQLGASEQYF,TGTGCCAGCAGCCCTCAATTAGGGGCCTCGGAGCAGTACTTC
TRBV20-1,TRBD2,few,TRBJ2-7,CSAIWTSETYEQYF,TGCAGTGCTATATGGACTAGCGAGACCTACGAGCAGTACTTC
TRBV6-5,-,few,TRBJ2-7,CASSSQYAYEQYF,TGTGCCAGCAGTTCCCAGTACGCCTACGAGCAGTACTTC
TRBV29-1,TRBD1,many,TRBJ1-2,CSVGQDRGHGYTF,TGCAGCGTTGGCCAAGACAGGGGGCATGGCTACACCTTC